The 20 T cell receptor beta chains reported below all come from one sample, sequenced in a study of post-analysis software for immune sequencing data. Findings of the study overall: Patients carried 5 or 6 TRBV segments more frequently than controls did, and TRBV5-6, TRBV5-1 and TRBV20-1 were among them.

Antigen specificity for these receptors is unknown. Tagging with unique molecular identifiers was a feature of the TCR beta cDNA libraries. From the PCR reads, TCRdb called clonotypes with MiXCR, one entry per CDR3 protein. The table has around 190,000 distinct CDR3 sequences, over 25% seen once; the top ten hold less than 4%. The source material was blood. The receptors stem from a girl younger than 18 with multiple sclerosis.

The gene calls are TRBV11-2 and TRBJ2-5; weak D call: TRBD1 (7 bases). Germline V gene lookup returns CDR1 SGHAT and CDR2 FQNNGV. This CDR3 is 16 amino acids long. Deletions cut 3 bases from V and 2 bases from J, with 16 bases between. CDR3 sequence reads: CASSFGRQGLQETQYF. CDR3 DNA sequence: TGTGCCAGCAGCTTCGGGAGACAGGGCCTTCAAGAGACCCAGTACTTC.

The chain employs TRBV20-1 and TRBJ2-4; TRBD1 or TRBD2 may be the D gene (5 bases each). The DNA end lines up better with TRBJ2-5; the J call may be wrong. This CDR3 has 15 amino acids. Germline V gives CDR1 DFQATT, CDR2 SNEGSKA (reference sequence). The CDR3 DNA follows: TGCAGTGCTAGAGATAAGGGACGGATCCAAGAGACCCAGTACTTC. Translation: CSARDKGRIQETQYF.

Only a few counts were recorded for this clonotype. The CDR3 DNA reads as TGCGCCAGCAGCTTTCAGGGGGGCGACAATGAGCAGTTCTTC. Its protein is CASSFQGGDNEQFF. The genes are TRBV5-1 and TRBJ2-1; possible D gene TRBD1, 7 bases. Trimming removed 2 bases from V and 5 bases from J, with 11 bases in between. CDR3 length: 14 residues. Germline values: CDR1 SGHRS, CDR2 YFSETQ.

This clonotype was observed a few times. This sequence joins TRBV27 and TRBJ2-3; TRBD1 matches 11 bases. This CDR3 contains 16 residues. Germline V CDR1 and CDR2: MNHEY, SMNVEV (reference sequence). V gave up 4 bases and J gave up 5 bases; unmatched junction bases: 8. The CDR3 DNA follows: TGTGCCAGCAGTTCCTTACCGGGACAGGGGGTAGATACGCAGTATTTT. Its protein product is CASSSLPGQGVDTQYF.

This clonotype was seen repeatedly, ten times or more. The genes are TRBV28 and TRBJ1-2; D is ambiguous. The V end lost 10 bases, the J end lost 6 bases, and 12 bases lay between the germline ends. Germline V lookup: CDR1 MDHEN, CDR2 SYDVKM. CDR3 length: 11 amino acids. The CDR3 reads CATFTRNGYTF. CDR3 nucleotide sequence: TGTGCCACTTTCACCCGCAATGGCTACACCTTC.

This clonotype was seen a single time. A read error may explain this, as a much larger clone is one base away. The DNA of the CDR3 is TGTGCCACCAGTGGCAGGGCATCGGCCTACGAGCAGTACTTC. Residues: CATSGRASAYEQYF. The chain is built from TRBV24-1 and TRBJ2-7; D might be TRBD1 (5 bases). Germline CDR1 and CDR2: KGHDR and SFDVKD. V was shortened by 5 bases and J by 2 bases, with 12 bases between the two germline ends. This CDR3 has 14 residues.

The chain links TRBV5-1 to TRBJ1-1, with D unresolved. CDR3 length equals 13 residues. Per germline, CDR1 SGHRS and CDR2 YFSETQ. Trimming removed 2 bases at V and 1 base at J, with 6 bases between. The CDR3 region has the DNA TGCGCCAGCAGCTTCCCAGGGAACACTGAAGCTTTCTTT. Amino acids: CASSFPGNTEAFF.

The V and J genes are TRBV19 and TRBJ1-2; no clear D. The V end was cut by 5 bases, the J end by 3 bases, with 16 bases between. This CDR3 is built from 15 residues. The V gene's germline CDR1 is LNHDA and CDR2 SQIVND (reference sequence). The CDR3 is CASSPRPESHYGYTF. DNA for the CDR3: TGTGCCAGTAGTCCCCGACCTGAGAGTCACTATGGCTACACCTTC.

In its sample, this clonotype was seen a few times. Here the CDR3 DNA reads TGTGCCAGCAGTTCCCCATCAGGAGCTTTCTTT. It yields the protein CASSSPSGAFF. The gene calls are TRBV28 and TRBJ1-1; no firm D call. This CDR3 is 11 amino acids long. Germline V gene data show CDR1 as MDHEN and CDR2 as SYDVKM. Trimming removed 4 bases at V and 10 bases at J, with 10 bases between.

With respect to this clonotype: A much larger clone lies one base from this, so it may be a read error. This chain connects TRBV13 to TRBJ2-1; 7 bases are shared with TRBD1. The CDR3 consists of 11 residues. CDR1 and CDR2 (germline): PRHDT, FYEKMQ (reference sequence). Unmatched junction bases numbered 3, after V lost 8 bases and J lost 8 bases. The CDR3 DNA reads TGTGCCAGCGCCACAGGGGATGAGCAGTTCTTC. Translating it yields CASATGDEQFF.

The rearrangement joins TRBV20-1 to TRBJ2-7, with TRBD1 identical over 9 bases. The CDR3 sequence is 13 residues long. From germline, CDR1 is DFQATT and CDR2 SNEGSKA (reference sequence). The CDR3 nucleotides are TGCAGCGCGTCCGGGACAGGGTTAGTTGAGCAGTACTTC. Its protein product is CSASGTGLVEQYF.

The chain has TRBV7-2 and TRBJ2-5; unclear D gene. V was trimmed by 5 bases and J by 5 bases, leaving 9 bases between them. CDR3 length equals 12 residues. CDR1 and CDR2 from the germline V gene are SGHTA and FQGNSA. DNA for the CDR3: TGTGCCAGCAGCCTTAGGGCTGAGACCCAGTACTTC. Translation gives CASSLRAETQYF.

The sample holds many counts of this clonotype. The gene calls are TRBV28 and TRBJ2-3; 8 bases map to TRBD1. V gave up 1 base and J gave up 3 bases; unmatched junction bases: 6. Looked up from germline, CDR1 is MDHEN and CDR2 is SYDVKM. CDR3 length: 16 amino acids. CDR3 DNA: TGTGCCAGCAGTTTATTGCAGGGGGCGAGAACAGATACGCAGTATTTT. It encodes CASSLLQGARTDTQYF.

To note about this clonotype: Possible read error: a much larger clone is one base away. The V call is TRBV5-1, the J call TRBJ2-1, with D possibly being TRBD1 (5 bases). This CDR3 comprises 15 residues. Germline loops: CDR1 SGHRS, CDR2 YFSETQ. V lost 2 bases and J 10 bases, leaving 19 bases between the germline ends. CDR3 DNA sequence: TGCGCCAGCAGCTTACCACAGGTAGGGGCGGCGGAGCAGTTCTTC. Translation: CASSLPQVGAAEQFF. The full variable domain, completed using reference TRBV5-1 and TRBJ2-1, is KAGVTQTPRYLIKTRGQQVTLSCSPISGHRSVSWYQQTPGQGLQFLFEYFSETQRNKGNFPGRFSGRQFSNSRSEMNVSTLELGDSALYLCASSLPQVGAAEQFFGPGTRLTVL.

V and J are TRBV5-1 and TRBJ1-4; D is perhaps TRBD1 (6 bases). The CDR3 spans 14 residues. The germline gives CDR1 SGHRS, CDR2 YFSETQ. The CDR3 spells CASRGGPQASKLFF. In DNA, the CDR3 is TGCGCTTCAAGAGGGGGGCCACAGGCCTCTAAACTGTTTTTT.

Concerning this clonotype: An end of the junction does not agree with germline; a read error may underlie this. The chain recombines TRBV20-1 with TRBJ1-5; perhaps TRBD1 as D (6 bases). This CDR3 has 14 amino acids. Germline V gene sequence: CDR1 DFQATT, CDR2 SNEGSKA (reference sequence). The CDR3: CSARPPTGNRPQHF. The DNA of the CDR3 is TGCAGTGCTAGACCGCCGACAGGCAATCGGCCCCAGCATTTT.

This clonotype was seen a handful of times. The rearrangement joins TRBV5-6 to TRBJ1-6, with 8 positions matching TRBD1. Germline CDR1 and CDR2: SGHDT and YYEEEE. J was trimmed by 10 bases and V by 4 bases; bases with no gene match: 7. CDR3 length: 14 amino acids. CDR3 sequence reads: CASSPDRGNSPLHF. CDR3 bases: TGTGCCAGCAGCCCTGACAGGGGAAACTCACCCCTCCACTTT.

V usage is TRBV14 and J usage is TRBJ1-6; the D gene is possibly TRBD1 (6 bases). The CDR3 contains 14 residues. Per germline, CDR1 SGHDN and CDR2 FVKESK. V shed 1 base and J shed 14 bases, with 15 bases lying between them. CDR3 DNA sequence: TGTGCCAGCAGCCAAGGAGGGAACAGGGCATCCCTCCACTTT. Its protein is CASSQGGNRASLHF.

On this clonotype: A junction end diverges from the germline sequence, so it may reflect a read error. This chain connects TRBV4-1 to TRBJ2-7, with TRBD1 identical over 10 bases. This CDR3 has 14 amino acids. The germline V gene has CDR1 MGHRA and CDR2 YSYEKL. In DNA, the CDR3 is TGCGCCAGCAGCGAAGACAGGGGGCTGAGGGAGCAGTACTTC. Residues: CASSEDRGLREQYF.

This clonotype was picked up a small number of times. DNA of the CDR3: TGCGCCAGCAGCTTGGGGGGACTAGCGGGGGCAGATACGCAGTATTTT. Amino acid sequence: CASSLGGLAGADTQYF. This chain connects TRBV5-1 to TRBJ2-3; TRBD2 agrees at 14 bases. This CDR3 has 16 amino acids. Germline V lookup: CDR1 SGHRS, CDR2 YFSETQ. V shed 0 bases and J 4 bases; nucleotides not matched to a gene: 1.